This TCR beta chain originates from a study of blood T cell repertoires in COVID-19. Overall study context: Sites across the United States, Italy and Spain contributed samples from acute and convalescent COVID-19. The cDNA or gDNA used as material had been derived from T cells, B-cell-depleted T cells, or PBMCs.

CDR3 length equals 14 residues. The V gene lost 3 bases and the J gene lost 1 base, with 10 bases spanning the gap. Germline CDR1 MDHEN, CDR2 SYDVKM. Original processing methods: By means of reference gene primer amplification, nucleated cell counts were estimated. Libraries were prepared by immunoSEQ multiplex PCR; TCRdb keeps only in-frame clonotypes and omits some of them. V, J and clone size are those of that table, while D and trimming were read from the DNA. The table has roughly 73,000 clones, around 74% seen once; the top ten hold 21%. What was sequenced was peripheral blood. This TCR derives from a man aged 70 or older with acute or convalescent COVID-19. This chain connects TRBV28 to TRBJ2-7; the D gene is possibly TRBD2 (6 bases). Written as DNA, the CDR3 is TGTGCCAGCAGTTTCCGACTAGAATCCTACGAGCAGTACTTC. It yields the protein CASSFRLESYEQYF.